A single sample is the source of the 4 T cell receptor beta chains below, sequenced in a study of cytomegalovirus exposure and HLA in healthy donors. PCR was performed using 60 Vbeta and 13 Jbeta primers. Sequencing was performed with immunoSEQ multiplex PCR; in TCRdb, only in-frame clones are kept and a portion is missing. Seen here are tens of thousands of clones, roughly 73% observed once, and the top ten hold roughly 25%. The specimen was PBMCs. The source is a woman aged 35 to 49 in good health and CMV-seropositive.

The chain recombines TRBV29-1 with TRBJ1-1; TRBD1 matches at 8 bases. Germline V lookup: CDR1 SQVTM, CDR2 ANQGSEA. With V trimmed by 5 bases and J by 4 bases, 6 bases remained unmatched. The CDR3 contains 13 residues. CDR3 in DNA: TGCAGCGTTATGGACAGGGCAGGCACTGAAGCTTTCTTT. Protein product: CSVMDRAGTEAFF.

The chain carries TRBV5-1 and TRBJ1-2; 8 nucleotides line up with TRBD1. Per germline, CDR1 SGHRS and CDR2 YFSETQ. V was clipped by 1 base and J by 3 bases; unmatched bases: 5. The CDR3 consists of 15 residues. CDR3 amino acids: CASSLLGQGDYGYTF. The CDR3 coding sequence is TGCGCCAGCAGCTTGCTCGGACAGGGAGACTATGGCTACACCTTC.

This clone was seen more than once but under ten times. The chain has TRBV18 and TRBJ2-1; 10 bases match TRBD1. J lost 7 bases, V lost 6 bases, and 6 bases had no gene match. From germline, CDR1 is KGHSH and CDR2 LQKENI. This CDR3 spans 14 amino acids. The CDR3 spells CASSRQGAGNEQFF. In nucleotides, the CDR3 is TGTGCCAGCTCGCGACAGGGGGCGGGGAATGAGCAGTTCTTC.

CDR3 sequence (DNA): TGTGCCAGTAGTACCCCGGCAGGGTGGAACACTGAAGCTTTCTTT. Translating it yields CASSTPAGWNTEAFF. V and J are TRBV19 and TRBJ1-1; a weak D match, TRBD1 (5 bases). V shed 4 bases and J shed 1 base, with 13 bases lying between them. This CDR3 is 15 amino acids long. Germline V gives CDR1 LNHDA, CDR2 SQIVND (reference sequence).